The 26 T cell receptor beta chains presented below share a single source sample, sequenced in a study of CD8 T cells in ankylosing spondylitis. These receptors' targets are unknown. TCRdb independently ran MiXCR on the 5' RACE reads; one entry per CDR3 protein. The sample holds 670,000 or so distinct CDR3 sequences, 15% to 20% seen once. General study points: It appeared that ankylosing spondylitis blood was characterized by a TCR beta motif of several highly homologous variants.

The sample consisted of blood, either unsorted or a sorted T cell fraction (not recorded which). The receptors shown here come from a male donor with ankylosing spondylitis.

This chain joins TRBV6-1 and TRBJ1-2; 9 bases line up with TRBD1. This CDR3 has 14 amino acids. V was pared by 6 bases and J by 8 bases, with 10 bases of the junction left unmatched. Germline CDR1 reads MNHNS; CDR2 reads SASEGT. This CDR3 is CASSRGTGITGYTF. The CDR3 nucleotides are TGTGCCAGCAGCCGCGGGACAGGGATTACCGGCTACACCTTC.

Only a few counts were recorded for this clonotype. This sequence joins TRBV7-9 and TRBJ2-2, with TRBD2 matching over 11 bases. The CDR3 spans 16 residues. V lost 6 bases to trimming and J lost 4 bases; unmatched junction nucleotides: 7. Per germline, CDR1 SEHNR and CDR2 FQNEAQ (reference sequence). CDR3 nucleotide sequence: TGTGCCAGCAGAGCCCCGGGACTAGCGGCCACCGGGGAGCTGTTTTTT. It translates to CASRAPGLAATGELFF.

This clonotype came up a few times. The genes are TRBV20-1 and TRBJ2-5; 7 nucleotides align to TRBD2. Unmatched junction bases numbered 11, after V lost 3 bases and J lost 4 bases. This CDR3 is 15 amino acids long. Germline assignment: CDR1 DFQATT and CDR2 SNEGSKA (reference sequence). Written as DNA, the CDR3 is TGCAGTGCTAGTTCCCGAGCGGGATTGGGAGAGACCCAGTACTTC. This translates into CSASSRAGLGETQYF.

V gene TRBV30 combines with J gene TRBJ1-2, with TRBD1 matching over 8 bases. This CDR3 region has 13 residues. Trimming removed 2 bases from V and 6 bases from J; junction bases left unmatched: 5. Per the germline V gene, CDR1 is GTSNPN and CDR2 is SVGIG (reference sequence). The CDR3 sequence: CAWSFQGADGYTF. CDR3 bases: TGTGCCTGGAGTTTCCAGGGGGCGGATGGCTACACCTTC.

V usage is TRBV5-6 and J usage is TRBJ1-4; D uncertain. The CDR3 length is 15 residues. Trimming stripped 4 bases from V and 5 bases from J, with 15 bases between. The V gene's germline CDR1 is SGHDT and CDR2 YYEEEE. The CDR3 loop is CASSRVMRGNEKLFF. The CDR3 DNA sequence: TGTGCCAGCAGCCGGGTCATGCGGGGAAATGAAAAACTGTTTTTT.

This clonotype has ten or more counts. The rearrangement joins TRBV5-1 to TRBJ2-7, with TRBD1 matching over 8 bases. The length of the CDR3 is 15 residues. The germline CDR1 and CDR2 sequences are SGHRS and YFSETQ. J lost 2 bases, V lost 2 bases, and 6 bases had no gene match. CDR3 protein: CASSLKQGDTYEQYF. Here the CDR3 DNA reads TGCGCCAGCAGCTTAAAACAGGGGGATACCTACGAGCAGTACTTC. Full variable domain (remainder filled in from reference TRBV5-1 and TRBJ2-7): KAGVTQTPRYLIKTRGQQVTLSCSPISGHRSVSWYQQTPGQGLQFLFEYFSETQRNKGNFPGRFSGRQFSNSRSEMNVSTLELGDSALYLCASSLKQGDTYEQYFGPGTRLTVT.

Ten or more counts support this clonotype. The chain links TRBV29-1 to TRBJ2-7, with a weak D call TRBD1 (5 bases). V was clipped by 7 bases and J by 6 bases, with 10 bases between them. The CDR3 extends over 10 amino acids. Germline CDR1 is SQVTM and CDR2 is ANQGSEA. In DNA form, the CDR3 reads TGCAGCGCTCCCCAGGGCGAGCAGTACTTC. Protein: CSAPQGEQYF.

This clonotype occurred many times. This chain uses TRBV29-1 with TRBJ1-2; possible D gene TRBD1, 6 bases. CDR3 length: 13 residues. V lost 4 bases and J 0 bases, leaving 9 bases between the germline ends. The germline V gene has CDR1 SQVTM and CDR2 ANQGSEA. The CDR3 spells CSVAEGANYGYTF. DNA of the CDR3: TGCAGCGTTGCTGAGGGGGCTAACTATGGCTACACCTTC.

This clonotype was observed a few times. The V and J genes are TRBV7-9 and TRBJ2-2; D call uncertain. Germline loops: CDR1 SEHNR, CDR2 FQNEAQ (reference sequence). CDR3 size: 16 residues. V dropped 3 bases and J dropped 0 bases, with 11 bases sitting between them. CDR3 region: CASSFFRYANTGELFF. For the CDR3, the DNA is TGTGCCAGCAGCTTTTTCAGATACGCGAACACCGGGGAGCTGTTTTTT.

This clonotype has at least ten counts. V is TRBV5-1 and J is TRBJ2-1; a weak D match, TRBD2 (6 bases). CDR3 size: 16 residues. V lost 0 bases, J lost 6 bases, and 16 bases lay in between. Germline assignment: CDR1 SGHRS and CDR2 YFSETQ. In DNA, the CDR3 is TGCGCCAGCAGCTTGGTTTCCCTAGCGCCCGGCAATGAGCAGTTCTTC. Translation: CASSLVSLAPGNEQFF.

This rearrangement joins TRBV6-5 to TRBJ1-2; D ambiguous. CDR1 is MNHEY, CDR2 SVGAGI, per germline. Trimming shortened V by 0 bases and J by 2 bases, and 10 bases separated the two germline ends. CDR3 length: 15 residues. CDR3 DNA sequence: TGTGCCAGCAGTTACTCAACGGGTACGAACTATGGCTACACCTTC. It encodes CASSYSTGTNYGYTF.

This sequence joins TRBV7-8 and TRBJ2-5, with D possibly TRBD1 on 6 matching bases. Germline V lookup: CDR1 SGHVS, CDR2 FQNEAQ. The CDR3 is 14 residues long. Trimming left V 4 bases short and J 2 bases short, with 11 bases between. The CDR3 sequence is CASSYRQVQETQYF. In DNA, the CDR3 is TGTGCCAGCAGCTACAGACAGGTTCAAGAGACCCAGTACTTC.

This clonotype is a singleton in its sample. The gene calls are TRBV3-1 and TRBJ2-3, with 7 positions matching TRBD2. With 2 bases clipped from V and 4 bases from J, the junction kept 6 bases outside the gene matches. The CDR3 has 15 residues. CDR1 is LGHDT, CDR2 YNNKEL, per germline (reference sequence). The CDR3 nucleotides read TGTGCCAGCAGCCAACGAGGGAGGGCCCCAGATACGCAGTATTTT. Its protein product is CASSQRGRAPDTQYF.

A few counts support this clonotype. The chain joins TRBV20-1 to TRBJ2-7; a possible D gene is TRBD1 (6 bases). The germline V gene has CDR1 DFQATT and CDR2 SNEGSKA (reference sequence). Trimming stripped 1 base from V and 0 bases from J, with 10 bases between. The CDR3 covers 14 residues. The CDR3 coding sequence is TGCAGTGCTAGAGTTCAGGGGAACTCCTACGAGCAGTACTTC. This gives the protein CSARVQGNSYEQYF.

About this clonotype itself: A read error may explain this, as a much larger clone is one base away. This rearrangement joins TRBV20-1 to TRBJ2-7; D might be TRBD1 or TRBD2, each matching 5 bases. Germline CDR1 DFQATT, CDR2 SNEGSKA (reference sequence). The CDR3 length is 13 residues. CDR3 region: CSTWDRAPYEPYF. In DNA, the CDR3 is TGCAGTACCTGGGACCGAGCCCCCTACGAGCCGTACTTC.

The J gene is TRBJ2-5, the V gene TRBV20-1, with D uncertain. This CDR3 has 12 residues. Germline assignment: CDR1 DFQATT and CDR2 SNEGSKA (reference sequence). V lost 6 bases and J 4 bases, leaving 12 bases between the germline ends. CDR3 nucleotide sequence: TGCAGTGCCAGACAACCTGGAGAGACCCAGTACTTC. Amino acids: CSARQPGETQYF.

This clonotype was picked up a small number of times. The rearrangement links TRBV5-1 to TRBJ2-7; TRBD2 aligns across 9 bases. With 0 bases clipped from V and 0 bases from J, the junction kept 4 bases outside the gene matches. CDR3 length: 16 residues. Germline CDR1 SGHRS, CDR2 YFSETQ. This chain's CDR3 is CASSLGGAGGSYEQYF. The DNA for the CDR3 is TGCGCCAGCAGCTTGGGAGGAGCGGGGGGCTCCTACGAGCAGTACTTC.

The sample holds many counts of this clonotype. This chain links TRBV7-9 with TRBJ2-7, with D perhaps being TRBD1 or TRBD2 (6 bases each). Trimming took 3 bases from V and 2 from J, leaving 11 bases between them. Per the germline V gene, CDR1 is SEHNR and CDR2 is FQNEAQ (reference sequence). The CDR3 sequence is 14 residues long. The DNA for the CDR3 is TGTGCCAGCAGCTTCGGGGGCTCGACCTACGAGCAGTACTTC. Its protein product is CASSFGGSTYEQYF.

This clonotype was seen a few times. The CDR3 here is CSASSRWDQPQHF. The CDR3 DNA reads as TGCAGTGCTAGTTCCAGATGGGATCAGCCCCAGCATTTT. The chain carries TRBV20-1 and TRBJ1-5, with unresolved D. Germline-derived CDR1 and CDR2 are DFQATT and SNEGSKA (reference sequence). The germline V and J ends were trimmed by 3 bases and 5 bases, with 11 bases remaining between them. The CDR3 has 13 amino acids.

This rearrangement joins TRBV5-1 to TRBJ2-5; D unclear. Germline lookup yields CDR1 SGHRS and CDR2 YFSETQ. This CDR3 is 14 amino acids long. V was clipped by 2 bases and J by 1 base, with 9 bases between them. CDR3 amino acids: CASSFASSQETQYF. The CDR3 bases are TGCGCCAGCAGCTTCGCATCTTCCCAAGAGACCCAGTACTTC.

There are a few counts of this clonotype. The chain employs TRBV29-1 and TRBJ2-1; D is possibly TRBD1 (6 bases). From germline, CDR1 is SQVTM and CDR2 ANQGSEA. With 8 bases removed from V and 7 bases from J, the gap between germline ends came to 18 bases. The CDR3 is 13 amino acids. The CDR3: CSTNRVEWNEQFF. The CDR3 coding sequence is TGCAGCACTAACAGGGTGGAATGGAATGAGCAGTTCTTC.

This clonotype was seen only a few times. The rearrangement uses TRBV20-1 and TRBJ1-3; 8 bases are a match to TRBD1. The CDR3 is 14 amino acids. J was trimmed by 3 bases and V by 4 bases; bases with no gene match: 5. The germline CDR1 and CDR2 sequences are DFQATT and SNEGSKA (reference sequence). The CDR3 sequence: CSAIQGAGGNTIYF. The CDR3 region has the DNA TGCAGTGCTATTCAGGGGGCGGGTGGAAACACCATATATTTT.

The chain is built from TRBV3-1 and TRBJ2-1; 7 bases match TRBD2. This CDR3 is built from 13 residues. Germline V gene lookup returns CDR1 LGHDT and CDR2 YNNKEL (reference sequence). V shed 4 bases and J 10 bases; nucleotides not matched to a gene: 7. CDR3 amino acids: CASSRTGTNEQFF. The CDR3, as DNA: TGTGCCAGCAGCCGAACCGGGACTAACGAGCAGTTCTTC.

V and J are TRBV11-3 and TRBJ2-1, with 8 positions matching TRBD1. This CDR3 has 15 residues. Losses at the gene ends were 5 bases for V and 5 bases for J; bases not matched to a gene: 8. Germline V gene lookup returns CDR1 SGHNT and CDR2 YENEEA. The CDR3 protein is CASSTDRVGDNEQFF. In DNA form, the CDR3 reads TGTGCCAGCAGCACGGACAGGGTGGGGGACAATGAGCAGTTCTTC. Variable domain in full (rest from reference TRBV11-3 and TRBJ2-1): EAGVVQSPRYKIIEKKQPVAFWCNPISGHNTLYWYLQNLGQGPELLIRYENEEAVDDSQLPKDRFSAERLKGVDSTLKIQPAELGDSAVYLCASSTDRVGDNEQFFGPGTRLTVL.

This clonotype was seen only a few times. This chain connects TRBV14 to TRBJ2-7; no clear D. The germline V gene encodes CDR1 SGHDN and CDR2 FVKESK. Trimming took 4 bases from V and 6 from J, leaving 10 bases between them. CDR3 length equals 12 residues. CDR3 DNA sequence: TGTGCCAGCAGCCCCCCGGCCCTCGAGCAGTACTTC. Its protein product is CASSPPALEQYF.

The V call is TRBV12-3 or TRBV12-4, the J call TRBJ1-2; D is possibly TRBD1 (5 bases). The CDR3 runs to 14 residues. The V gene lost 6 bases and the J gene lost 2 bases, with 13 bases spanning the gap. The CDR3 sequence: CASSRSGDNYGYTF. In DNA, the CDR3 is TGTGCCAGCAGCCGAAGTGGGGACAACTATGGCTACACCTTC.